This T cell receptor beta chain emerged from a study of blood T cell repertoires in COVID-19. The table came from immunoSEQ multiplex PCR; TCRdb's copy has only in-frame clones and leaves some out. The sample consists of 130,000 to 150,000 clones, 88% of them appearing once. With V trimmed by 0 bases and J by 2 bases, 5 bases remained unmatched. Per germline, CDR1 SGDLS and CDR2 YYNGEE. This CDR3 is built from 15 residues. On this clone itself: Other nucleotide sequences from this sample produce the same CDR3.

Sequenced: peripheral blood. The chain uses TRBV9 and TRBJ2-7; 7 nucleotides line up with TRBD2. This clonotype was obtained from a woman in her forties or fifties with acute or convalescent COVID-19. The CDR3: CASSVGTSVTYEQYF. The CDR3 region has the DNA TGTGCCAGCAGCGTAGGTACTAGCGTGACCTACGAGCAGTACTTC.